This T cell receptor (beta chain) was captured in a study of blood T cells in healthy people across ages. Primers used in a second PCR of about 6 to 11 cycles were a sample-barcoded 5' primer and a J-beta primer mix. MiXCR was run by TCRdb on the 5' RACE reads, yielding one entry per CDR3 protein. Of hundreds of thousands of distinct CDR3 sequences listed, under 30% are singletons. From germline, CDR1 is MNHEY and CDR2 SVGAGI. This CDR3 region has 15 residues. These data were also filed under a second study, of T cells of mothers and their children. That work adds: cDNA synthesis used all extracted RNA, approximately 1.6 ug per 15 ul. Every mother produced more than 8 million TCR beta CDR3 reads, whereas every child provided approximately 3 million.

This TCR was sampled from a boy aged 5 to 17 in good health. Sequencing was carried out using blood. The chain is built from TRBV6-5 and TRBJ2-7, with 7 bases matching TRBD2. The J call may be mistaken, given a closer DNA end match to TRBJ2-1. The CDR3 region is CASTTWGGIGNEQFF. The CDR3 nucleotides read TGTGCCAGCACCACCTGGGGGGGAATCGGCAATGAGCAGTTCTTC.